This TCR beta chain was documented in a study of regulatory T cells in long-lasting Graves disease (dated by TCRdb to about 2021). Background on the whole study: Persistent Graves' disease was defined as persistently positive TSH receptor autoantibodies together with antithyroid drug treatment for over 5 years. Patients with persistent Graves' disease were compared with patients with newly diagnosed Graves' disease using TCR sequencing and RNA sequencing of peripheral blood. The study was conducted in China and was registered as a clinical trial. A total of some 33 samples were covered by TCR sequencing, comprising approximately 13 persistent and around 20 newly diagnosed Graves' disease patients. In the clinical cohort, patients with persistent Graves' disease had used antithyroid drugs for an average of approximately eleven years.

Germline trimming: 0 bases from V, 8 bases from J; junction bases outside gene matches: 9. CDR1 and CDR2, looked up from the germline V gene, are MNHEY and SVGAGI. The CDR3 sequence holds 15 residues, the cysteine and phenylalanine included. This entry keeps only the CDR3 DNA: 45 bases, framed from base 1. This clonotype was detected ten times or more. The antigen this receptor binds is unknown. Base qualities are not provided; no much larger clone lies one nucleotide away. General conclusions and limits of the study: The small sample size was acknowledged by the authors as a limitation that may reduce accuracy. More public clonotypes were shared among persistent patients (2,741) than among newly diagnosed patients (more than 950). Only peripheral blood was studied, because thyroid tissue, the primary lesion, was inaccessible. Preferential use of TRBV28, TRBJ1-2 and TRBJ2-5 was observed in persistent disease, whereas TRBV20-1 and TRBJ2-1 were favored in newly diagnosed disease. Only the TCR beta chain was sequenced and analyzed. Lower TCR Shannon entropy and fewer highly expanded clones were observed in persistent Graves' disease patients than in newly diagnosed patients, which suggested clonal expansion.

Library creation used multiplex PCR. Sequencing took place on an Illumina HiSeq 4000. To build TCR beta libraries, CDR3 regions were amplified by Arm-PCR using iRepertoire HTBI primers. Before sequencing, the PCR products underwent gel purification. In the authors' own workflow: Gene usage analysis of CDR3 amino acid clonotypes relied on the roughly 60 TRBV and 12 to 15 TRBJ segments identified across samples. COPE and FqMerger were used to merge filtered high-quality paired reads into contigs. BLAST was used to align contigs to IMGT TRBV, TRBD and TRBJ reference genes, with CDR3 defined following IMGT. Highly expanded clones were defined as clonotypes with a frequency above 0.1%. Shannon entropy was used to measure repertoire diversity, and the Gini coefficient was used to measure V-J evenness. A clonotype found in more than one individual was treated as public. Using fastp at Q25 and MiXCR, TCRdb reprocessed the public reads and kept productive beta chains. Entries that share a CDR3 protein sequence are merged under the most common genes and DNA. TCRdb's processing, not the authors' own work, is the source of the V and J calls. The table for this sample lists about 660,000 distinct CDR3 sequences; 30% of them were counted only once. Of the sample, around 42% falls within the top ten clones.

The label giving this sample's time point can be read as: persistent/refractory GD, antithyroid drugs over 5 years with positive TRAb. For both TCR sequencing and RNA sequencing, RNA was extracted from PBMCs in TRIzol. The diagnosis of Graves' disease was made according to American Thyroid Association guidelines. Patients were recruited from an endocrinology department in Xi'an, China. Each patient gave about 8.1 milliliters of peripheral blood, collected in an EDTA anticoagulant tube. Ficoll Paque Plus density gradient separation was used to isolate PBMCs, and no further T cell sorting was performed. RNA quality was checked with an Agilent 2100 Bioanalyzer and agarose gel, and concentration with a NanoDrop 2000.

The rearrangement joined TRBV6-5 to TRBJ1-2; a stretch of 7 junction bases matches TRBD1. The sequence was collected from a female donor with Graves disease. The input for sequencing was peripheral blood mononuclear cells (PBMCs), taken when the disease was refractory, from a patient treated with antithyroid drugs. The bases are TGTGCCAGCAGTTACTCGGGGACAGCGTTGGACGGCTACACCTTC. It codes for CASSYSGTALDGYTF.